The source of this TCR beta chain is a study of OX40 agonist ivuxolimab in advanced cancers. Study-wide context: Those enrolled were 82.7% male, with a mean age of about 66 years and ages from about 20 to 85.

To note about this clone: Its antigen is currently unknown.

The study, taken as a whole, reports: Partial responders dosed at 0.1-3.0 mg/kg displayed clonal expansion ranking among the lowest. Nonresponders included some who also had low normalized T-cell clonal expansion.

Clones were read by immunoSEQ multiplex PCR, and TCRdb kept only the in-frame ones, dropping some. Of 65,000 to 95,000 clones listed, roughly four fifths were seen once; the top ten hold about 0.51%. Trimming took 4 bases from V and 5 from J, leaving 16 bases between them. The CDR3 spans 15 residues. The germline V gene encodes CDR1 SGHNT and CDR2 YYREEE (reference sequence). The chain links TRBV5-4 to TRBJ2-1, with unresolved D. Sequencing was performed on CD4+ or CD8+ T cells sorted from blood, taken in a trial of the OX40 agonist ivuxolimab. The TCR was taken from an adult with an advanced solid tumor such as melanoma, head and neck, liver or kidney cancer. CDR3 nucleotides: TGTGCCAGCAGCACCGGGCCTTTGGCACACAATGAGCAGTTCTTC. Its translation is CASSTGPLAHNEQFF.